One sample yielded the 20 T cell receptor beta chains listed below, sequenced in a study of CD8 T cells in ankylosing spondylitis. TCRdb passed the 5' RACE reads through MiXCR, listing each CDR3 protein once. Among 150,000 to 200,000 distinct CDR3 sequences listed, 10% to 15% were seen once. The sequenced sample was blood, either unsorted or a sorted T cell fraction (not recorded which). The receptors derive from a male donor with ankylosing spondylitis or in good health (not recorded which).

The V and J genes are TRBV5-8 and TRBJ2-7; D is perhaps TRBD1 (5 bases). The germline V gene encodes CDR1 SGHTS and CDR2 YDEGEE. The germline V and J ends were trimmed by 1 base and 1 base, with 15 bases remaining between them. The CDR3 covers 16 residues. CDR3 in amino acids: CASSLRQQGYSYEQYF. The CDR3 DNA follows: TGTGCCAGCAGCTTGAGGCAGCAGGGATATTCCTACGAGCAGTACTTC.

The genes are TRBV18 and TRBJ1-4; perhaps TRBD1 as D (6 bases). V was shortened by 3 bases and J by 2 bases, with 10 bases between the two germline ends. In germline, CDR1 is KGHSH, CDR2 LQKENI. The CDR3 contains 15 residues. CDR3 loop: CASSPRTETNEKLFF. The CDR3 nucleotides are TGTGCCAGCTCACCCCGGACAGAGACTAATGAAAAACTGTTTTTT.

The genes are TRBV4-2 and TRBJ2-1; TRBD2 might be the D (5 bases). From germline, CDR1 is LGHNA and CDR2 YNFKEQ. The CDR3 is 16 residues long. With 2 bases removed from V and 10 bases from J, the gap between germline ends came to 21 bases. The CDR3 sequence: CASSQPDGSPFGEQFF. The CDR3 nucleotides are TGTGCCAGCAGCCAACCCGATGGGAGCCCTTTTGGGGAGCAGTTCTTC.

Turning to this clonotype: A read error may account for a junction end that differs from germline. The chain couples TRBV12-3 or TRBV12-4 to TRBJ2-1; 12 nucleotides align to TRBD2. This CDR3 is 15 amino acids long. CDR3 sequence reads: CASTLVLAGGHEQFF. The CDR3 region has the DNA TGTGCCAGCACTTTAGTGCTAGCGGGGGGGCATGAGCAGTTCTTC.

This clonotype was observed a handful of times. This chain uses TRBV6-5 with TRBJ2-5; D is perhaps TRBD1 (6 bases). Germline assignment: CDR1 MNHEY and CDR2 SVGAGI. The CDR3 is 14 amino acids. Trimming stripped 0 bases from V and 5 bases from J, with 10 bases between. The CDR3 reads CASSYSRQGETQYF. The CDR3 nucleotides read TGTGCCAGCAGTTACTCTAGGCAGGGGGAGACCCAGTACTTC.

V and J are TRBV19 and TRBJ2-1; the D gene is possibly TRBD1 (6 bases). Trimming cost V 3 bases and J 0 bases, with 9 bases left between them. This CDR3 spans 15 amino acids. Germline-derived CDR1 and CDR2 are LNHDA and SQIVND (reference sequence). The CDR3 loop is CASSMDSFSYNEQFF. DNA for the CDR3: TGTGCCAGTAGTATGGACAGTTTCTCCTACAATGAGCAGTTCTTC.

The chain carries TRBV12-3 or TRBV12-4 and TRBJ2-7; 9 bases are a match to TRBD1. The CDR3 is 13 residues long. J gave up 5 bases and V 1 base, and 0 bases lay outside the gene matches. The CDR3 sequence is CASSLGDRDEQYF. The DNA of the CDR3 is TGTGCCAGCAGTTTAGGGGACAGGGACGAGCAGTACTTC.

This chain connects TRBV7-9 to TRBJ2-5; the D gene is possibly TRBD1 (5 bases). In germline, CDR1 is SEHNR, CDR2 FQNEAQ (reference sequence). There are 16 residues in the CDR3. V gave up 4 bases and J gave up 3 bases, with 18 bases separating them. The CDR3 DNA sequence: TGTGCCAGCAGCTCTCAATACACCGCACAGGAAGAGACCCAGTACTTC. Amino acid sequence: CASSSQYTAQEETQYF. The full variable domain, with the rest looked up from reference TRBV7-9 and TRBJ2-5, is DTGVSQNPRHKITKRGQNVTFRCDPISEHNRLYWYRQTLGQGPEFLTYFQNEAQLEKSRLLSDRFSAERPKGSFSTLEIQRTEQGDSAMYLCASSSQYTAQEETQYFGPGTRLLVL.

The chain recombines TRBV4-1 with TRBJ2-2; the D gene is possibly TRBD2 (6 bases). Trimming pared 4 bases from V and 4 bases from J, leaving 13 bases between. CDR3 length: 15 residues. The germline gives CDR1 MGHRA, CDR2 YSYEKL. Here the CDR3 reads CASSLGGAVTGELFF. CDR3 sequence (DNA): TGCGCCAGCAGCCTGGGGGGAGCGGTCACCGGGGAGCTGTTTTTT.

This clonotype occurred a few times. CDR3 sequence reads: CASWGGGGSPLHF. DNA of the CDR3: TGTGCCAGCTGGGGAGGGGGGGGTTCACCCCTCCACTTT. The chain recombines TRBV27 with TRBJ1-6, with D possibly matching TRBD1 (6 bases). Germline V gene sequence: CDR1 MNHEY, CDR2 SMNVEV (reference sequence). The CDR3 runs 13 residues. Trimming pared 8 bases from V and 9 bases from J, leaving 14 bases between.

At least ten counts were recorded for this clonotype. The genes are TRBV2 and TRBJ2-7; 9 nucleotides match TRBD1. The CDR3 totals 15 residues. Trimming at V came to 6 bases and at J to 4 bases, leaving 10 bases not matched to a gene. Germline V gives CDR1 SNHLY, CDR2 FYNNEI. The CDR3 protein is CASSDPGQGGYEQYF. CDR3 nucleotides: TGTGCCAGCAGCGATCCGGGACAGGGAGGATACGAGCAGTACTTC.

In this sample, this clonotype turned up once. The CDR3 spells CASSTPRQGAIGANVLTF. CDR3 nucleotides: TGTGCCAGCAGCACCCCTAGACAGGGGGCTATTGGGGCCAACGTCCTGACTTTC. This rearrangement joins TRBV11-1 to TRBJ2-6; 10 nucleotides align to TRBD1. The CDR3 sequence is 18 residues long. Germline CDR1 reads SGHAT; CDR2 reads FQDESV (reference sequence). The junction had 10 bases not matched to a gene; V was cut back by 5 bases and J by 3 bases.

This clonotype was seen only a few times. The genes are TRBV20-1 and TRBJ2-7; possibly TRBD2 for D (5 bases). The CDR3 runs to 16 residues. V shed 3 bases and J shed 2 bases, with 20 bases lying between them. Germline CDR1 reads DFQATT; CDR2 reads SNEGSKA (reference sequence). Written as DNA, the CDR3 is TGCAGTGCTAGTTTGTACGTTGGCGGGTTGCCCTACGAGCAGTACTTC. Translated, it gives CSASLYVGGLPYEQYF.

This clonotype has a handful of counts. The chain links TRBV4-1 to TRBJ1-3; D not certain. The CDR3 is 15 amino acids. Looked up from germline, CDR1 is MGHRA and CDR2 is YSYEKL. Deletions cut 0 bases from V and 3 bases from J, with 9 bases between. In nucleotides, the CDR3 is TGCGCCAGCAGCCAAGATCACGGTAATGGAAACACCATATATTTT. Protein product: CASSQDHGNGNTIYF.

This clonotype was observed at least ten times. At one end the junction does not follow the germline gene, possibly because of a read error. The V gene is TRBV12-3 or TRBV12-4, the J gene TRBJ2-2; 7 positions agree with TRBD2. The CDR3 length is 11 residues. As DNA, the CDR3 is TGTGCCAGCAGTTTAGGCGGGGGGCTGTTTTTT. It specifies CASSLGGGLFF.

This chain joins TRBV20-1 and TRBJ1-1; 10 positions agree with TRBD1. The trim removed 0 bases at V and 0 bases at J, leaving 7 bases unmatched. CDR1 is DFQATT and CDR2 is SNEGSKA in the germline V gene (reference sequence). This CDR3 spans 17 amino acids. This chain's CDR3 is CSARDSGQGVLNTEAFF. CDR3 coding DNA: TGCAGTGCTAGAGATTCCGGACAGGGGGTCCTGAACACTGAAGCTTTCTTT.

Many counts were recorded for this clonotype. The V gene is TRBV29-1, the J gene TRBJ2-7; no clear D. The CDR3 runs to 12 residues. Germline CDR1 is SQVTM and CDR2 is ANQGSEA. V was shortened by 7 bases and J by 2 bases, with 12 bases between the two germline ends. The CDR3: CSAEDATYEQYF. Here the CDR3 DNA reads TGCAGCGCTGAGGACGCTACCTACGAGCAGTACTTC.

This clonotype was observed a handful of times. The V call is TRBV4-1, the J call TRBJ2-3; 8 bases are shared with TRBD1. The germline V gene encodes CDR1 MGHRA and CDR2 YSYEKL. The CDR3 consists of 14 residues. Trimming took 4 bases from V and 9 from J; bases not matched to a gene: 9. DNA for the CDR3: TGCGCCAGCAGCCTCGGACAGGGATCGGCGACGCAGTATTTT. Protein product: CASSLGQGSATQYF.

The V call is TRBV29-1, the J call TRBJ1-1; D call uncertain. This CDR3 is 11 amino acids long. With 5 bases removed from V and 5 bases from J, the gap between germline ends came to 9 bases. Germline V CDR1 and CDR2: SQVTM, ANQGSEA. CDR3 nucleotides: TGCAGCGTTCTTGAGGAGACTGAAGCTTTCTTT. The encoded protein is CSVLEETEAFF.

The V and J genes are TRBV10-2 and TRBJ2-4, with D hard to call. The V and J ends lost 2 bases and 1 base respectively, with 12 bases between them. Germline CDR1 reads WSHSY; CDR2 reads SAAADI. The CDR3 extends over 16 amino acids. The CDR3 nucleotides read TGCGCCAGCAGTGAGGGTGGCAGAGAGGCCAAAAACATTCAGTACTTC. Its protein is CASSEGGREAKNIQYF.